The 10 T cell receptor beta chains in this list originate from one sample, sequenced in a study of OX40 agonist ivuxolimab in advanced cancers. Sequenced by immunoSEQ multiplex PCR; TCRdb stores in-frame clones only, minus some. The sample has around 80,000 clones, approximately 89% seen once. This material consisted of CD4+ or CD8+ T cells sorted from blood, taken in a trial of the OX40 agonist ivuxolimab. These receptors all stem from an adult with an advanced solid tumor such as melanoma, head and neck, liver or kidney cancer.

The chain carries TRBV5-1 and TRBJ1-1; 7 nucleotides line up with TRBD1. Germline trimming cut 0 bases from V and 3 bases from J; bases unmatched to any gene: 2. In germline, CDR1 is SGHRS, CDR2 YFSETQ. CDR3 length equals 14 residues. CDR3 sequence (DNA): TGCGCCAGCAGCTTGGCAACAGGGGACACTGAAGCTTTCTTT. It translates to CASSLATGDTEAFF.

This rearrangement joins TRBV15 to TRBJ1-3; 7 nucleotides agree with TRBD1. This CDR3 spans 17 amino acids. The ends lost 2 bases at V and 2 bases at J; junction bases unmatched: 9. Germline lookup yields CDR1 LNHNV and CDR2 YYDKDF (reference sequence). The CDR3 here is CATSRRAGQSAGNTIYF. DNA of the CDR3: TGTGCCACCAGCAGAAGGGCGGGACAGAGTGCTGGAAACACCATATATTTT.

The chain combines TRBV7-2 with TRBJ1-3; D is unresolved. V dropped 6 bases and J dropped 0 bases, with 6 bases sitting between them. Germline V gives CDR1 SGHTA, CDR2 FQGNSA. The CDR3 is 13 residues long. CDR3 DNA: TGTGCCAGCAGTTCGCACTCTGGAAACACCATATATTTT. It encodes CASSSHSGNTIYF.

The chain is built from TRBV5-1 and TRBJ1-4; D is unresolved. The germline CDR1 and CDR2 sequences are SGHRS and YFSETQ. The CDR3 has 15 amino acids. Trimming removed 9 bases from V and 8 bases from J, with 23 bases in between. CDR3 in amino acids: CATKPSGGRHEKLFF. The CDR3 nucleotides read TGCGCCACCAAACCCTCGGGTGGGCGGCACGAAAAACTGTTTTTT.

The V and J genes are TRBV19 and TRBJ2-7, with 7 nucleotides matching TRBD2. The CDR3 sequence is 18 residues long. With 0 bases clipped from V and 7 bases from J, the junction kept 18 bases outside the gene matches. CDR1 and CDR2 (germline): LNHDA, SQIVND (reference sequence). The CDR3 is CASSIDGPRTSSLGEQYF. CDR3 in DNA: TGTGCCAGTAGTATAGACGGGCCCCGGACTAGTTCCTTGGGTGAGCAGTACTTC.

The chain recombines TRBV30 with TRBJ2-7; 10 bases align to TRBD1. Losses at the gene ends were 5 bases for V and 2 bases for J; bases not matched to a gene: 6. This CDR3 has 14 residues. Germline CDR1 is GTSNPN and CDR2 is SVGIG (reference sequence). CDR3 DNA sequence: TGTGCCTGGGCCCGGGGACAGGGGCCCTACGAGCAGTACTTC. It encodes CAWARGQGPYEQYF.

The chain carries TRBV5-1 and TRBJ1-2; unclear D gene. From germline, CDR1 is SGHRS and CDR2 YFSETQ. CDR3 length: 14 amino acids. The germline V and J ends were trimmed by 0 bases and 0 bases, with 6 bases remaining between them. The CDR3 reads CASSLDRSNYGYTF. As DNA, the CDR3 is TGCGCCAGCAGCTTGGATCGGTCTAACTATGGCTACACCTTC.

This clone was found once. The rearrangement joins TRBV19 to TRBJ2-3, with 12 bases fitting TRBD2. Germline CDR1 reads LNHDA; CDR2 reads SQIVND (reference sequence). The CDR3 consists of 13 residues. V was clipped by 10 bases and J by 4 bases; unmatched bases: 3. CDR3 region: CATTSGSPDTQYF. In DNA form, the CDR3 reads TGTGCCACGACTAGCGGGAGCCCAGATACGCAGTATTTT.

The chain recombines TRBV10-1 with TRBJ2-3, with D perhaps TRBD1 (6 bases). CDR1 is WNHNN and CDR2 is SYGVQD in the germline V gene (reference sequence). V lost 6 bases and J lost 2, with 18 bases in between. The CDR3 is 16 amino acids. CDR3 protein: CASSEGTHRNTDTQYF. The DNA of the CDR3 is TGCGCCAGCAGCGAAGGGACACACCGAAACACAGATACGCAGTATTTT.

The CDR3 loop is CASSFAGIANEKLFF. The CDR3 region has the DNA TGTGCCAGCAGCTTCGCAGGGATCGCTAATGAAAAACTGTTTTTT. The chain joins TRBV7-2 to TRBJ1-4, with D maybe TRBD1 (5 bases). The V gene lost 3 bases and the J gene lost 3 bases, with 11 bases spanning the gap. The CDR3 extends over 15 amino acids. Germline CDR1 is SGHTA and CDR2 is FQGNSA.